Sequencing of this TCR beta chain was carried out in a study of T cell responses to AZD1222 COVID-19 vaccine. Produced via immunoSEQ multiplex PCR; TCRdb's table is partial and in-frame only. The table shows about 150,000 clones, with more than 90% occurring only once. V was cut by 5 bases and J by 3 bases, with 11 bases left in between. Germline lookup yields CDR1 SGHAT and CDR2 FQNNGV. This CDR3 has 13 residues. The receptor's source is an adult who received the AZD1222 COVID-19 vaccine. The rearrangement joins TRBV11-2 to TRBJ2-7; D tentatively fits TRBD1 or TRBD2 (5 bases each). Sequencing was performed on peripheral blood, taken 28 days after the second AZD1222 dose. CDR3 loop: CASSRGRFYEQYF. CDR3 DNA sequence: TGTGCCAGCAGCCGGGGACGGTTCTACGAGCAGTACTTC. The full variable domain, with the rest looked up from reference TRBV11-2 and TRBJ2-7, is EAGVAQSPRYKIIEKRQSVAFWCNPISGHATLYWYQQILGQGPKLLIQFQNNGVVDDSQLPKDRFSAERLKGVDSTLKIQPAKLEDSAVYLCASSRGRFYEQYFGPGTRLTVT.